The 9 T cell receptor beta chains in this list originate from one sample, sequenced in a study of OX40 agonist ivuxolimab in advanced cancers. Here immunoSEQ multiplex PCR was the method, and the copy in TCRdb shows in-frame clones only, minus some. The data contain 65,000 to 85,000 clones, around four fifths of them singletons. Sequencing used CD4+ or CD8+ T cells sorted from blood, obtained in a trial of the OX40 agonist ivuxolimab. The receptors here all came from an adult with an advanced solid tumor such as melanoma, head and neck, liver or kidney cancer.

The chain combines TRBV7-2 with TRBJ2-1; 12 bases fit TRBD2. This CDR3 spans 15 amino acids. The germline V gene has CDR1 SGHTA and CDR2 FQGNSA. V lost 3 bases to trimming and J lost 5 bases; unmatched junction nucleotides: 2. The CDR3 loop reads CASSFGLAGHNEQFF. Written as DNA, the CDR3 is TGTGCCAGCAGCTTCGGACTAGCGGGGCACAATGAGCAGTTCTTC.

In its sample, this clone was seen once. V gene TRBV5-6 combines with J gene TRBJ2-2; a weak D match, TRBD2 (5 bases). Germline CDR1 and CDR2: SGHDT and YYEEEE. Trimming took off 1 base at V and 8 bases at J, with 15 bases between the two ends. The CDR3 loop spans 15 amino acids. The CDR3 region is CASSLFSAERGELFF. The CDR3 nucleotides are TGTGCCAGCAGCTTGTTTAGCGCAGAAAGGGGGGAGCTGTTTTTT.

The DNA of the CDR3 is TGTGCCTGGAGTAAGGGGTTGGGTGAAAAACTGTTTTTT. It translates to CAWSKGLGEKLFF. V usage is TRBV30 and J usage is TRBJ1-4; a weak D match, TRBD1 (5 bases). V lost 2 bases, J lost 7 bases, and 11 bases lay in between. The CDR3 length is 13 residues. Germline assignment: CDR1 GTSNPN and CDR2 SVGIG (reference sequence).

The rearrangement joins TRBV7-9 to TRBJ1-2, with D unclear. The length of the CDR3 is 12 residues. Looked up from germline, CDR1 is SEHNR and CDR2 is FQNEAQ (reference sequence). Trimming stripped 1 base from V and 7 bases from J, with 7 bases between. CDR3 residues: CASSLDASGYTF. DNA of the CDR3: TGTGCCAGCAGCTTAGACGCGTCTGGCTACACCTTC. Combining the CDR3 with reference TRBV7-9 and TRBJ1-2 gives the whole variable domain DTGVSQNPRHKITKRGQNVTFRCDPISEHNRLYWYRQTLGQGPEFLTYFQNEAQLEKSRLLSDRFSAERPKGSFSTLEIQRTEQGDSAMYLCASSLDASGYTFGSGTRLTVV.

DNA for the CDR3: TGTGCCAGCAGCTTAGGTTACAGGGTGCAGGAGCAGTTCTTC. Its translation is CASSLGYRVQEQFF. The chain has TRBV7-2 and TRBJ2-1; tentatively, D is TRBD1 (6 bases). Per germline, CDR1 SGHTA and CDR2 FQGNSA. V was cut by 1 base and J by 10 bases, with 14 bases left in between. The CDR3 consists of 14 residues.

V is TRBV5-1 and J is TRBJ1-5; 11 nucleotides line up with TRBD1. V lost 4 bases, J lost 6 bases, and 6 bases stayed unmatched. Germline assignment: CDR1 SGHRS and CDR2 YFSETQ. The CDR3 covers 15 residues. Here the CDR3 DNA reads TGCGCCAGCAGCCTCGGGACAGGGGGTCGTCAGCCCCAGCATTTT. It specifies CASSLGTGGRQPQHF.

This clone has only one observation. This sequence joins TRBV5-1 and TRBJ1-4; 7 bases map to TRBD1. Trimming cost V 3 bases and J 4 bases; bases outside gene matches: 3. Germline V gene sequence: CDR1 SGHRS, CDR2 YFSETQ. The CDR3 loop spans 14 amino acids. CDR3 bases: TGCGCCAGCAGCTGGGACAGAATTAATGAAAAACTGTTTTTT. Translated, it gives CASSWDRINEKLFF.

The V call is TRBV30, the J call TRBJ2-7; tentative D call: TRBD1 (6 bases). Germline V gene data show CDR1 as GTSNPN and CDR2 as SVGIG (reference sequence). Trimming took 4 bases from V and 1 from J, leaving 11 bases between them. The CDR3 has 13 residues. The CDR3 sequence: CAWNRQESYEQYF. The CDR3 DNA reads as TGTGCCTGGAACAGACAGGAGTCCTACGAGCAGTACTTC.

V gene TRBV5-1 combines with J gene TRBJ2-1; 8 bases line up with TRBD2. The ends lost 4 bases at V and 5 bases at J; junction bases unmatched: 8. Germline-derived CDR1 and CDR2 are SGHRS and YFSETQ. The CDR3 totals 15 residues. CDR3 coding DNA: TGCGCCAGCAGCCTTGGACTAGCAGATCACAATGAGCAGTTCTTC. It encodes CASSLGLADHNEQFF.